The clone carrying this TCR beta chain was detected a few times. Its antigen is as yet unknown. These data are taken from a study of regulatory T cells in long-lasting Graves disease. Assembly of TCR beta libraries relied on iRepertoire HTBI primers together with Arm-PCR of CDR3 regions. Authors' methods: 60 or so TRBV and about 15 TRBJ segments were identified across samples. TCRdb redid the calling of the multiplex PCR reads with MiXCR, one entry per CDR3 protein. The V and J calls shown here were made by TCRdb, not taken from the authors' results. The sample lists roughly 410,000 distinct CDR3 sequences, about 15% seen once, with approximately 7.8% in the top ten. Study-wide results and limits: Persistent patients had a count of shared public clonotypes (approximately 2,700) that exceeded that of new patients (966).

Documented time point: newly diagnosed GD, antithyroid drugs for less than 3 months. Scientists built the TCR library using RNA that was extracted from PBMCs. Xi'an, China, was home to the endocrinology department that provided patients. This CDR3 spans 13 amino acids. V dropped 7 bases and J dropped 8 bases, with 15 bases sitting between them. Germline CDR1 reads MNHEY; CDR2 reads SMNVEV (reference sequence). These sequences were also reported in another study, on T cells in Graves' hyperthyroidism and ophthalmopathy. That work adds: Most clonotypes expanded in the thyroid (above 0.001) were also present in blood.

The rearrangement links TRBV27 to TRBJ2-1; D might be TRBD1 (5 bases). The sequences come from peripheral blood mononuclear cells (PBMCs), collected at new diagnosis, from a patient treated with antithyroid drugs. This TCR was sampled from a woman aged 40 to 50 with Graves disease. CDR3 bases: TGTGCCAGCACCCCGATAGGGGTCGATGAGCAGTTCTTC. Amino acid sequence: CASTPIGVDEQFF.